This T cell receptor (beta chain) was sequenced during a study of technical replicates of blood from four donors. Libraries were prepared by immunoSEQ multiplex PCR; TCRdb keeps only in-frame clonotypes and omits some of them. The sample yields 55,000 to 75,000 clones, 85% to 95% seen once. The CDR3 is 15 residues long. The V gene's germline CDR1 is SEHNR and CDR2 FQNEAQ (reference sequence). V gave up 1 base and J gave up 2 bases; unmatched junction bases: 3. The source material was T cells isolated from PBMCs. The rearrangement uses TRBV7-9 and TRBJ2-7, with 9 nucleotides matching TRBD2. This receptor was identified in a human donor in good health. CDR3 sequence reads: CASSLVSSGTYEQYF. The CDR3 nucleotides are TGTGCCAGCAGCTTAGTGTCTAGCGGGACCTACGAGCAGTACTTC.